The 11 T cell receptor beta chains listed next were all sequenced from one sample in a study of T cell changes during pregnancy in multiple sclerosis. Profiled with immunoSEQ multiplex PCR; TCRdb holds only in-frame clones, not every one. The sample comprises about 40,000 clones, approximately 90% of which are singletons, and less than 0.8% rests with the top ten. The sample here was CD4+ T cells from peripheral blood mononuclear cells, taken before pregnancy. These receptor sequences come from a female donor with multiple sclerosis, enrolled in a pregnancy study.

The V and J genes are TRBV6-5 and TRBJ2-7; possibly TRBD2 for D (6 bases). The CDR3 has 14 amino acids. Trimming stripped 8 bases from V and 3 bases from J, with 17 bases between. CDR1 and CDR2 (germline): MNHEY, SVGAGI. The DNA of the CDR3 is TGTGCCAGCCGACAGAGCGGGCAGTTCTACGAGCAGTACTTC. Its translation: CASRQSGQFYEQYF.

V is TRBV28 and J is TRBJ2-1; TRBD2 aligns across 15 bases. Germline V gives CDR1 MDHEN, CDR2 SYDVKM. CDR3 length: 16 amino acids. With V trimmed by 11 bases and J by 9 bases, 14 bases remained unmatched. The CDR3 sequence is CASRRAGTSGRSEQFF. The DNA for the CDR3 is TGTGCCTCCAGGAGGGCCGGGACTAGCGGGAGGAGTGAGCAGTTCTTC.

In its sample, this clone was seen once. CDR3 sequence: CASSYVLWDTRYGYTF. The CDR3 DNA sequence: TGTGCCAGCAGTTACGTCCTTTGGGACACCCGGTATGGCTACACCTTC. The gene calls are TRBV6-5 and TRBJ1-2; TRBD1 is a possible D gene (6 bases). Germline CDR1 MNHEY, CDR2 SVGAGI. The CDR3 extends over 16 amino acids. Trimming pared 2 bases from V and 5 bases from J, leaving 18 bases between.

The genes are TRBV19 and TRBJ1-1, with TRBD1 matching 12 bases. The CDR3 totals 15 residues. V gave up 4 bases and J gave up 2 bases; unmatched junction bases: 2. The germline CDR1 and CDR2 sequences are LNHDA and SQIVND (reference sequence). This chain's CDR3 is CASSKGQGANTEAFF. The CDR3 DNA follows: TGTGCCAGTAGTAAGGGACAGGGGGCCAACACTGAAGCTTTCTTT. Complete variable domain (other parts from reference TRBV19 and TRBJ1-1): DGGITQSPKYLFRKEGQNVTLSCEQNLNHDAMYWYRQDPGQGLRLIYYSQIVNDFQKGDIAEGYSVSREKKESFPLTVTSAQKNPTAFYLCASSKGQGANTEAFFGQGTRLTVV.

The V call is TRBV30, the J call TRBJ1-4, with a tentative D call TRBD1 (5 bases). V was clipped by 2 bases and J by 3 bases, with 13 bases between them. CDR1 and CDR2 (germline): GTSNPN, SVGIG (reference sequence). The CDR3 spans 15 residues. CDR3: CAWSPRQGSNEKLFF. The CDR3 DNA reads TGTGCCTGGAGTCCACGGCAGGGTTCTAATGAAAAACTGTTTTTT. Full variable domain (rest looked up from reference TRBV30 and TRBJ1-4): SQTIHQWPATLVQPVGSPLSLECTVEGTSNPNLYWYRQAAGRGLQLLFYSVGIGQISSEVPQNLSASRPQDRQFILSSKKLLLSDSGFYLCAWSPRQGSNEKLFFGSGTQLSVL.

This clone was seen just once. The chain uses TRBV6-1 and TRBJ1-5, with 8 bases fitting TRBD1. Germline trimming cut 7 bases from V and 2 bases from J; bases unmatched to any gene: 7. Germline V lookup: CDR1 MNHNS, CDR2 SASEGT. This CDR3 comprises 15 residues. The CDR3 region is CASKQGGNGNQPQHF. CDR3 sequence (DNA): TGTGCCAGCAAACAGGGGGGGAACGGCAATCAGCCCCAGCATTTT.

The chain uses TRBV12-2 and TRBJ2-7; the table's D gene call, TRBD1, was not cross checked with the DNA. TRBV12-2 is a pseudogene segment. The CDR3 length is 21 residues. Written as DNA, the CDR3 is TGTGCAAGTCGCTTAGTAGTAGTAGAGCACCGGGACACCCGGATCGGGTGCGAGCAGTACTTC. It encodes CASRLVVVEHRDTRIGCEQYF.

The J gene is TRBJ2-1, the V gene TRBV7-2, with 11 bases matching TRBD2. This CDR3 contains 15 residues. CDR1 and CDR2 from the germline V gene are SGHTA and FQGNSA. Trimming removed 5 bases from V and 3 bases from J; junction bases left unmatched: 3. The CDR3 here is CASSHGTSGYNEQFF. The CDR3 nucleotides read TGTGCCAGCAGCCACGGGACTAGCGGCTACAATGAGCAGTTCTTC.

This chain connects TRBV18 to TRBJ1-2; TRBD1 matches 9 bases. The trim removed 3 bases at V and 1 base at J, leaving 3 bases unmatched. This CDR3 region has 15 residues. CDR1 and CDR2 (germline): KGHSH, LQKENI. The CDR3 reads CASSPGTGLNYGYTF. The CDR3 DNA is TGTGCCAGCTCACCTGGGACAGGGCTTAACTATGGCTACACCTTC.

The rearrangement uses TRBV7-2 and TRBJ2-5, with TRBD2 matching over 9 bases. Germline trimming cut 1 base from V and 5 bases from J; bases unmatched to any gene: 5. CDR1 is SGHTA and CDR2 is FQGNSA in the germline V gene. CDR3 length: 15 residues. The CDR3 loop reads CASSLDSGSSETQYF. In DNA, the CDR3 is TGTGCCAGCAGCTTAGATAGCGGGAGCTCCGAGACCCAGTACTTC.

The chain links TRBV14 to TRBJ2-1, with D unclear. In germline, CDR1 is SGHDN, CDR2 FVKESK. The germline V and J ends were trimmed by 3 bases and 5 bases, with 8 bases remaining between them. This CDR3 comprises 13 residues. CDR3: CASSHWSNNEQFF. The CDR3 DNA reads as TGTGCCAGCAGCCATTGGAGCAACAATGAGCAGTTCTTC.